This passage covers 30 T cell receptor beta chains from one sample sequenced in a study of blood T cell repertoires in COVID-19. TCRdb's copy holds only in-frame clones and misses some; the assay was immunoSEQ multiplex PCR. The table has 140,000 or so clones, around 87% seen once; the top ten hold approximately 10%. What was sequenced was PBMCs or T cells enriched from blood (not recorded which). The receptor set was obtained from a man aged 60 to 75 who had recovered from COVID-19.

This clone was detected only once. The chain employs TRBV18 and TRBJ2-4; D perhaps matches TRBD1 (6 bases). Deletions cut 2 bases from V and 9 bases from J, with 17 bases between. Germline CDR1 and CDR2: KGHSH and LQKENI. CDR3 length: 15 amino acids. The CDR3 sequence: CASSPEPPRGSIQYF. CDR3 nucleotides: TGTGCCAGCTCACCAGAACCCCCCAGGGGATCCATTCAGTACTTC.

The chain has TRBV5-1 and TRBJ2-7; D is unresolved. Germline CDR1 and CDR2: SGHRS and YFSETQ. CDR3 length: 13 amino acids. V was shortened by 0 bases and J by 6 bases, with 10 bases between the two germline ends. This CDR3 is CASSLGSSGEQYF. The DNA of the CDR3 is TGCGCCAGCAGCTTGGGGTCTTCCGGCGAGCAGTACTTC.

The V gene is TRBV2, the J gene TRBJ2-3, with a possible D match to TRBD2 (5 bases). CDR3 size: 13 residues. V was trimmed by 8 bases and J by 1 base, leaving 10 bases between them. Germline CDR1 is SNHLY and CDR2 is FYNNEI. CDR3 DNA: TGTGCCAGCCGGCCGCGGGGCACAGATACGCAGTATTTT. Translated, it gives CASRPRGTDTQYF.

This clone turned up a few times. This chain joins TRBV2 and TRBJ2-2, with TRBD2 identical over 9 bases. CDR1 and CDR2 from the germline V gene are SNHLY and FYNNEI. The CDR3 loop spans 15 amino acids. J was trimmed by 1 base and V by 5 bases; bases with no gene match: 2. CDR3 in DNA: TGTGCCAGCAGTCCACTAGCGGGGAACACCGGGGAGCTGTTTTTT. It encodes CASSPLAGNTGELFF.

This clone has a single count. The gene calls are TRBV12-3 or TRBV12-4 and TRBJ1-5; D not resolved. The CDR3 has 12 amino acids. Trimming cost V 3 bases and J 9 bases, with 9 bases left between them. In DNA form, the CDR3 reads TGTGCCAGCAGTTTGCGGGGTAGGCCCCAGCATTTT. Translating it yields CASSLRGRPQHF.

This clone was seen a single time. The chain uses TRBV6-5 and TRBJ1-1; 9 positions agree with TRBD1. This CDR3 has 14 residues. The ends lost 8 bases at V and 6 bases at J; junction bases unmatched: 10. The V gene's germline CDR1 is MNHEY and CDR2 SVGAGI. DNA of the CDR3: TGTGCCAGCCCTGGCCCGGGACAGGGTGCTGAAGCTTTCTTT. Translated, it gives CASPGPGQGAEAFF.

This clone was counted a few times. The chain employs TRBV7-9 and TRBJ1-6; D unclear. CDR1 SEHNR and CDR2 FQNEAQ come from the germline V gene (reference sequence). This CDR3 spans 16 amino acids. Trimming took off 4 bases at V and 7 bases at J, with 17 bases between the two ends. CDR3 residues: CASSSSGSALNSPLHF. The CDR3 nucleotides read TGTGCCAGCAGCTCCTCGGGGTCCGCCTTGAATTCACCCCTCCACTTT.

The J gene is TRBJ2-1, the V gene TRBV28; unclear D gene. Germline V gene sequence: CDR1 MDHEN, CDR2 SYDVKM. Trimming removed 2 bases at V and 10 bases at J, with 9 bases between. CDR3 length: 12 residues. The CDR3 is CASSLARKEQFF. Written as DNA, the CDR3 is TGTGCCAGCAGTTTAGCTAGAAAGGAGCAGTTCTTC. The variable domain in full, completed from reference TRBV28 and TRBJ2-1, reads DVKVTQSSRYLVKRTGEKVFLECVQDMDHENMFWYRQDPGLGLRLIYFSYDVKMKEKGDIPEGYSVSREKKERFSLILESASTNQTSMYLCASSLARKEQFFGPGTRLTVL.

The V and J genes are TRBV9 and TRBJ2-2; weak D call: TRBD1 (6 bases). V lost 4 bases to trimming and J lost 0 bases, with 13 bases between them. The germline CDR1 and CDR2 sequences are SGDLS and YYNGEE. The CDR3 is made up of 16 amino acids. Written as DNA, the CDR3 is TGTGCCAGCAGCCCTAGAGACAGGACGAACACCGGGGAGCTGTTTTTT. Residues: CASSPRDRTNTGELFF.

The chain uses TRBV29-1 and TRBJ2-6; no definite D call. The germline CDR1 and CDR2 sequences are SQVTM and ANQGSEA. The ends were cut back, 6 bases at V and 0 bases at J, with 12 bases in the middle. The CDR3 contains 15 residues. The CDR3 DNA reads as TGCAGCGTAGCCACCGGTAGCTCTGGGGCCAACGTCCTGACTTTC. Protein product: CSVATGSSGANVLTF.

The chain is built from TRBV5-8 and TRBJ2-3, with TRBD1 as a possible D gene (5 bases). The CDR3 length is 15 residues. V was pared by 1 base and J by 3 bases, with 12 bases between. From germline, CDR1 is SGHTS and CDR2 YDEGEE. Here the CDR3 DNA reads TGTGCCAGCAGCTTGTTATCAGGGAATACAGATACGCAGTATTTT. Its protein product is CASSLLSGNTDTQYF.

CDR3 in amino acids: CASSSSSGNYEQYF. The CDR3 region has the DNA TGTGCCAGCAGTTCCTCTAGCGGGAACTACGAGCAGTACTTC. The chain joins TRBV28 to TRBJ2-7; 9 nucleotides agree with TRBD2. Germline CDR1 and CDR2: MDHEN and SYDVKM. The CDR3 sequence is 14 residues long. The V and J ends lost 4 bases and 3 bases, in that order; junction bases with no gene match: 4.

The rearrangement links TRBV29-1 to TRBJ1-4, with D perhaps TRBD1 (6 bases). The CDR3 consists of 14 residues. The germline gives CDR1 SQVTM, CDR2 ANQGSEA. The CDR3 region is CGAEQGWANEKLFF. The CDR3 nucleotides read TGCGGAGCCGAACAGGGATGGGCTAATGAAAAACTGTTTTTT.

The chain employs TRBV5-1 and TRBJ2-5; 7 bases fit TRBD1. Germline V gene data show CDR1 as SGHRS and CDR2 as YFSETQ. This CDR3 has 13 residues. Trimming at V came to 4 bases and at J to 2 bases, leaving 2 bases not matched to a gene. The CDR3, as DNA: TGCGCCAGCAGCCAACAGGGGCAAGAGACCCAGTACTTC. Encoded protein: CASSQQGQETQYF.

The chain uses TRBV9 and TRBJ2-7, with a weak D call TRBD2 (5 bases). V was shortened by 3 bases and J by 3 bases, with 13 bases between the two germline ends. The CDR3 has 14 residues. Germline lookup yields CDR1 SGDLS and CDR2 YYNGEE. Written as DNA, the CDR3 is TGTGCCAGCAGCGCCGGAGGCAGGCACTACGAGCAGTACTTC. Its protein product is CASSAGGRHYEQYF.

This sequence joins TRBV7-8 and TRBJ2-5; tentatively, D is TRBD2 (5 bases). Germline CDR1 and CDR2: SGHVS and FQNEAQ. V shed 5 bases and J shed 1 base, with 14 bases lying between them. CDR3 length: 15 residues. The CDR3 nucleotides are TGTGCCAGCAGCCAGATAGGAGGAGCCCAAGAGACCCAGTACTTC. Translating gives CASSQIGGAQETQYF.

This chain links TRBV29-1 with TRBJ2-3, with D perhaps matching TRBD1 (5 bases). Trimming took 6 bases from V and 1 from J, leaving 17 bases between them. This CDR3 spans 15 amino acids. Germline CDR1 and CDR2: SQVTM and ANQGSEA. The CDR3 DNA reads TGCAGCGTCGCTGGGGCAGGGTTCCGCACAGATACGCAGTATTTT. This codes for CSVAGAGFRTDTQYF.

This sequence joins TRBV6-4 and TRBJ1-5; D uncertain. Germline loops: CDR1 MRHNA, CDR2 SNTAGT. The CDR3 is 14 residues long. With 8 bases removed from V and 7 bases from J, the gap between germline ends came to 18 bases. The CDR3 spells CASLGPGYEQPQHF. The DNA for the CDR3 is TGTGCCAGCCTTGGTCCCGGGTACGAGCAGCCCCAGCATTTT.

J is TRBJ2-2 and V is TRBV4-2; D possibly corresponds to TRBD2 (6 bases). Germline V CDR1 and CDR2: LGHNA, YNFKEQ. Trimming left V 1 base short and J 5 bases short, with 11 bases between. This CDR3 has 15 amino acids. Here the CDR3 reads CASSQGLVVTGELFF. CDR3 in DNA: TGTGCCAGCAGCCAAGGACTAGTCGTTACCGGGGAGCTGTTTTTT.

This chain connects TRBV28 to TRBJ2-7; 8 bases line up with TRBD1. V was clipped by 7 bases and J by 3 bases; unmatched bases: 8. The CDR3 covers 14 residues. Germline values: CDR1 MDHEN, CDR2 SYDVKM. CDR3 amino acids: CASTPDRVVYEQYF. DNA of the CDR3: TGTGCCAGCACCCCGGACAGGGTGGTCTACGAGCAGTACTTC.

V gene TRBV7-9 combines with J gene TRBJ1-1, with 7 nucleotides matching TRBD1. The CDR3 covers 14 residues. Germline loops: CDR1 SEHNR, CDR2 FQNEAQ (reference sequence). The V and J ends lost 3 bases and 5 bases, in that order; junction bases with no gene match: 6. The DNA for the CDR3 is TGTGCCAGCAGCTTCGAAAACAGGGGAACTGAAGCTTTCTTT. It specifies CASSFENRGTEAFF.

This rearrangement joins TRBV7-8 to TRBJ2-1, with 7 nucleotides matching TRBD2. The CDR3 runs 14 residues. Germline values: CDR1 SGHVS, CDR2 FQNEAQ. The trim removed 0 bases at V and 9 bases at J, leaving 5 bases unmatched. CDR3 DNA: TGTGCCAGCAGCTTAGCGGGGACTAATCTTGAGCAGTTCTTC. Protein: CASSLAGTNLEQFF.

This clone was counted only a few times. The J gene is TRBJ2-7, the V gene TRBV7-9, with a possible D match to TRBD1 (5 bases). Germline-derived CDR1 and CDR2 are SEHNR and FQNEAQ (reference sequence). The CDR3 covers 13 residues. V lost 4 bases and J lost 3, with 10 bases in between. The CDR3 here is CASSSGHLYEQYF. CDR3 bases: TGTGCCAGCAGCTCCGGACACCTCTACGAGCAGTACTTC.

The chain is built from TRBV28 and TRBJ2-1; TRBD2 agrees at 12 bases. V gave up 3 bases and J gave up 0 bases; unmatched junction bases: 21. The CDR3 consists of 23 residues. Germline lookup yields CDR1 MDHEN and CDR2 SYDVKM. The CDR3 reads CASSFGIGTSGSRRWSSYNEQFF. The CDR3 bases are TGTGCCAGCAGTTTTGGGATCGGGACTAGCGGGTCCAGACGCTGGAGCTCCTACAATGAGCAGTTCTTC.

V is TRBV29-1 and J is TRBJ1-1, with a tentative D call TRBD1 (5 bases). The ends were cut back, 7 bases at V and 10 bases at J, with 13 bases in the middle. CDR3 length: 10 amino acids. Germline values: CDR1 SQVTM, CDR2 ANQGSEA. DNA for the CDR3: TGCAGCGCCGAACGGGGGGTAGCTTTCTTT. It yields the protein CSAERGVAFF.

The chain is built from TRBV10-3 and TRBJ2-7; D gene ambiguous. CDR1 is ENHRY and CDR2 is SYGVKD in the germline V gene. The CDR3 covers 15 residues. The V end lost 3 bases, the J end lost 2 bases, and 14 bases lay between the germline ends. In nucleotides, the CDR3 is TGTGCCATCAGTGATTCTTCTCGCGGTGCCTACGAGCAGTACTTC. Translation: CAISDSSRGAYEQYF.

The sample holds one count of this clone. The chain is built from TRBV19 and TRBJ2-3; 8 bases align to TRBD1. Per the germline V gene, CDR1 is LNHDA and CDR2 is SQIVND (reference sequence). The V segment lost 9 bases and the J segment 4 bases; nucleotides outside the gene matches: 9. This CDR3 has 14 amino acids. The CDR3 bases are TGTGCCAGCGCCACTAACAGGGGGGCAGATACGCAGTATTTT. Protein: CASATNRGADTQYF. Variable domain in full (rest from reference TRBV19 and TRBJ2-3): DGGITQSPKYLFRKEGQNVTLSCEQNLNHDAMYWYRQDPGQGLRLIYYSQIVNDFQKGDIAEGYSVSREKKESFPLTVTSAQKNPTAFYLCASATNRGADTQYFGPGTRLTVL.

The chain recombines TRBV6-6 with TRBJ1-5; D call uncertain. The CDR3 is 15 amino acids. The germline gives CDR1 MNHNY, CDR2 SVGAGI (reference sequence). Trimming left V 0 bases short and J 9 bases short, with 15 bases between. The CDR3 sequence is CASSYSKASSRPQHF. CDR3 nucleotides: TGTGCCAGCAGTTACTCGAAAGCCTCGTCTCGGCCCCAGCATTTT.

The rearrangement joins TRBV5-4 to TRBJ2-5; 9 bases are shared with TRBD2. The CDR3 is made up of 14 amino acids. V lost 3 bases, J lost 7 bases, and 7 bases stayed unmatched. Germline V lookup: CDR1 SGHNT, CDR2 YYREEE (reference sequence). This chain's CDR3 is CASSSGTSTGTQYF. Written as DNA, the CDR3 is TGTGCCAGCAGCTCCGGGACTAGCACCGGGACCCAGTACTTC.

V and J are TRBV6-4 and TRBJ2-2; D gene uncertain. Trimming left V 5 bases short and J 4 bases short, with 8 bases between. Germline V gene data show CDR1 as MRHNA and CDR2 as SNTAGT. The CDR3 sequence is 13 residues long. The CDR3 DNA is TGTGCCAGCAGTCCCAGCGTCACCGGGGAGCTGTTTTTT. Translating gives CASSPSVTGELFF.